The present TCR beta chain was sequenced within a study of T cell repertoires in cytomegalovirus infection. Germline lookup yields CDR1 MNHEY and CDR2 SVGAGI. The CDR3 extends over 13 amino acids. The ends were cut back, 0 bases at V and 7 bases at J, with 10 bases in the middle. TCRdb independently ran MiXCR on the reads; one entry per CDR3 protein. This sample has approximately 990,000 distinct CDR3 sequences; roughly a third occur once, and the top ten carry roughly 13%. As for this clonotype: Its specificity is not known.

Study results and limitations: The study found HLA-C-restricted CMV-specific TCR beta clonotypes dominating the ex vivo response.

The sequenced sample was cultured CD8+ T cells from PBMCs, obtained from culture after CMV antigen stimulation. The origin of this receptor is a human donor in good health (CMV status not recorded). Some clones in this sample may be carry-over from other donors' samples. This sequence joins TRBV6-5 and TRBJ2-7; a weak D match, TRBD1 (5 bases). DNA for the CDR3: TGTGCCAGCAGTTACTCGGACATCAGTGAGCAGTACTTC. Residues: CASSYSDISEQYF.